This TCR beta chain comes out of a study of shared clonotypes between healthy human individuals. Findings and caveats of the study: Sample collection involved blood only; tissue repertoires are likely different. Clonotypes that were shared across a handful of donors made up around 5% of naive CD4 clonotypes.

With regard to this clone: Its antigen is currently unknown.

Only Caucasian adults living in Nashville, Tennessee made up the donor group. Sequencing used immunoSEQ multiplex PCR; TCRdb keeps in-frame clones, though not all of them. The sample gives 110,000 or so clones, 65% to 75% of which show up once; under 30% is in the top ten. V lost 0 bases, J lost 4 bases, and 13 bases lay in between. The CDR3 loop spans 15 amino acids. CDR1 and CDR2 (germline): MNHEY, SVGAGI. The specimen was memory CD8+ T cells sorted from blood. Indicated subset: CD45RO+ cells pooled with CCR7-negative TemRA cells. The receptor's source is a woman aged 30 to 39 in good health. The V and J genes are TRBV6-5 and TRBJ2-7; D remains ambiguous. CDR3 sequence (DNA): TGTGCCAGCAGTTACTCGAAAACCGGCGGTTACGAGCAGTACTTC. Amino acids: CASSYSKTGGYEQYF.